Below, 29 T cell receptor beta chains from the same sample are listed, as sequenced in a study of identifying expanded T cells in peripheral blood. Sequenced by immunoSEQ multiplex PCR; TCRdb stores in-frame clones only, minus some. The sample consists of some 91,000 clones, about 87% of them appearing once. The sequencing input was blood. These receptors were collected from a person aged 18-70 years in good health.

This chain uses TRBV9 with TRBJ1-2; 8 bases are shared with TRBD1. The germline V gene has CDR1 SGDLS and CDR2 YYNGEE. V was clipped by 0 bases and J by 5 bases; unmatched bases: 9. This CDR3 contains 16 residues. The CDR3 spells CASSVGFQGAGYGYTF. CDR3 in DNA: TGTGCCAGCAGCGTAGGGTTTCAGGGGGCAGGATATGGCTACACCTTC. Looking up the rest from reference TRBV9 and TRBJ1-2 gives the full variable domain: DSGVTQTPKHLITATGQRVTLRCSPRSGDLSVYWYQQSLDQGLQFLIQYYNGEERAKGNILERFSAQQFPDLHSELNLSSLELGDSALYFCASSVGFQGAGYGYTFGSGTRLTVV.

The gene calls are TRBV5-1 and TRBJ2-3, with D hard to call. The V end was cut by 0 bases, the J end by 0 bases, with 8 bases between. Germline V gene data show CDR1 as SGHRS and CDR2 as YFSETQ. CDR3 length equals 15 residues. CDR3 coding DNA: TGCGCCAGCAGCTTGGGCGCCAGGAGCACAGATACGCAGTATTTT. The encoded protein is CASSLGARSTDTQYF.

In DNA, the CDR3 is TGTGCCAGTAGTCAGGAGGGGGCGGGAATCAACTTCCAGCCCCAGCATTTT. Its translation is CASSQEGAGINFQPQHF. V usage is TRBV19 and J usage is TRBJ1-5; 7 bases match TRBD1. The V gene's germline CDR1 is LNHDA and CDR2 SQIVND (reference sequence). Trimming removed 5 bases from V and 7 bases from J; junction bases left unmatched: 17. There are 17 residues in the CDR3.

The chain joins TRBV10-3 to TRBJ2-5; 8 bases line up with TRBD1. Germline-derived CDR1 and CDR2 are ENHRY and SYGVKD. With V trimmed by 0 bases and J by 2 bases, 2 bases remained unmatched. The length of the CDR3 is 15 residues. The CDR3 region has the DNA TGTGCCATCAGTGAGTCGACAGGGGCTCAAGAGACCCAGTACTTC. Amino acids: CAISESTGAQETQYF.

J is TRBJ2-5 and V is TRBV5-8; D gene uncertain. The closer fit of TRBJ2-7 to the DNA end suggests the J call may be wrong. The length of the CDR3 is 11 residues. Germline loops: CDR1 SGHTS, CDR2 YDEGEE. The CDR3 sequence: CASSLEYEQYF. CDR3 DNA: TGTGCCAGCAGCTTGGAATACGAGCAGTACTTC.

The J gene is TRBJ1-1, the V gene TRBV5-1, with unresolved D. Germline lookup yields CDR1 SGHRS and CDR2 YFSETQ. The V end lost 3 bases, the J end lost 1 base, and 10 bases lay between the germline ends. There are 14 residues in the CDR3. The CDR3 loop reads CASSYDGRNTEAFF. The CDR3 DNA reads as TGCGCCAGCAGCTATGACGGGAGGAACACTGAAGCTTTCTTT.

This rearrangement joins TRBV6-4 to TRBJ2-6, with 7 bases lining up with TRBD1. Trimming removed 3 bases from V and 0 bases from J; junction bases left unmatched: 2. The CDR3 runs 16 residues. The germline gives CDR1 MRHNA, CDR2 SNTAGT. CDR3 bases: TGTGCCAGCAGTGAGGGACAGACCTCTGGGGCCAACGTCCTGACTTTC. Translated: CASSEGQTSGANVLTF.

The chain has TRBV6-5 and TRBJ1-2; possible D gene TRBD1, 5 bases. Trimming took off 8 bases at V and 9 bases at J, with 13 bases between the two ends. Germline values: CDR1 MNHEY, CDR2 SVGAGI. The CDR3 covers 11 residues. The CDR3 here is CASARGERYTF. DNA of the CDR3: TGTGCCAGCGCCCGGGGGGAACGCTACACCTTC.

The chain recombines TRBV5-1 with TRBJ2-6; D is ambiguous. The ends were cut back, 4 bases at V and 0 bases at J, with 14 bases in the middle. The CDR3 consists of 17 residues. Germline CDR1 is SGHRS and CDR2 is YFSETQ. CDR3 sequence (DNA): TGCGCCAGCAGCCGTCCCCAGATTTCCTCTGGGGCCAACGTCCTGACTTTC. Protein sequence: CASSRPQISSGANVLTF.

The CDR3 DNA sequence: TGTGCCAGCAGTTACTCTCGGGAGAACACCGGGGAGCTGTTTTTT. Encoded protein: CASSYSRENTGELFF. V and J are TRBV6-5 and TRBJ2-2; D is possibly TRBD2 (5 bases). The V gene's germline CDR1 is MNHEY and CDR2 SVGAGI. V dropped 0 bases and J dropped 1 base, with 6 bases sitting between them. The CDR3 covers 15 residues.

The chain has TRBV6-1 and TRBJ1-5; D unclear. The germline gives CDR1 MNHNS, CDR2 SASEGT. The V end was cut by 3 bases, the J end by 5 bases, with 5 bases between. The CDR3 spans 12 residues. The CDR3 nucleotides read TGTGCCAGCAGTGACGCCTATCAGCCCCAGCATTTT. It encodes CASSDAYQPQHF.

V and J are TRBV5-1 and TRBJ2-7, with D tentatively TRBD1 (6 bases). Trimming removed 1 base from V and 6 bases from J, with 14 bases in between. Germline V CDR1 and CDR2: SGHRS, YFSETQ. The CDR3 contains 14 residues. CDR3: CASSLSRQAGEQYF. The DNA for the CDR3 is TGCGCCAGCAGCTTGTCCCGACAGGCGGGCGAGCAGTACTTC.

J is TRBJ2-2 and V is TRBV7-9; weak D call: TRBD2 (5 bases). V was shortened by 2 bases and J by 2 bases, with 15 bases between the two germline ends. Germline V CDR1 and CDR2: SEHNR, FQNEAQ (reference sequence). There are 17 residues in the CDR3. The CDR3 is CASSLKGVGLNTGELFF. DNA of the CDR3: TGTGCCAGCAGCTTAAAGGGAGTTGGGCTTAACACCGGGGAGCTGTTTTTT.

The chain recombines TRBV11-2 with TRBJ2-3; D gene ambiguous. The germline V gene has CDR1 SGHAT and CDR2 FQNNGV. The CDR3 runs to 12 residues. V was shortened by 2 bases and J by 3 bases, with 3 bases between the two germline ends. The CDR3 nucleotides read TGTGCCAGCAGCTTACAAACAGATACGCAGTATTTT. This codes for CASSLQTDTQYF.

This chain joins TRBV28 and TRBJ2-2; TRBD2 matches 7 bases. V shed 7 bases and J 6 bases; nucleotides not matched to a gene: 8. Germline assignment: CDR1 MDHEN and CDR2 SYDVKM. CDR3 length: 14 amino acids. The CDR3 region has the DNA TGTGCCAGCATAGGGTGGCGGGGGTCCGGGGAGCTGTTTTTT. This sequence encodes CASIGWRGSGELFF.

This clone appeared a few times. The V call is TRBV9, the J call TRBJ2-6, with D tentatively TRBD1 or TRBD2 (5 bases each). The length of the CDR3 is 17 residues. V was pared by 4 bases and J by 0 bases, with 14 bases between. Germline V gives CDR1 SGDLS, CDR2 YYNGEE. The CDR3 coding sequence is TGTGCCAGCAGCCGAGAGGTTGGGGGCTCTGGGGCCAACGTCCTGACTTTC. It yields the protein CASSREVGGSGANVLTF.

The rearrangement uses TRBV6-1 and TRBJ1-6, with 7 bases that match TRBD1. Germline trimming cut 6 bases from V and 8 bases from J; bases unmatched to any gene: 4. The CDR3 has 13 residues. CDR1 is MNHNS, CDR2 SASEGT, per germline. CDR3 sequence (DNA): TGTGCCAGCAGACAGGGACAGTATTCACCCCTCCACTTT. Translating it yields CASRQGQYSPLHF.

The V and J genes are TRBV19 and TRBJ1-4; 9 bases match TRBD1. Germline CDR1 and CDR2: LNHDA and SQIVND (reference sequence). J lost 7 bases, V lost 4 bases, and 7 bases had no gene match. The CDR3 extends over 15 amino acids. The CDR3 DNA is TGTGCCAGTAGTACCGCGACAGGGGGAGGTGAAAAACTGTTTTTT. This gives the protein CASSTATGGGEKLFF. The whole variable domain, filled in from reference TRBV19 and TRBJ1-4, reads DGGITQSPKYLFRKEGQNVTLSCEQNLNHDAMYWYRQDPGQGLRLIYYSQIVNDFQKGDIAEGYSVSREKKESFPLTVTSAQKNPTAFYLCASSTATGGGEKLFFGSGTQLSVL.

CDR3 nucleotides: TGTGCCAGCAGGATGTCCCAGGGGGCAGTTCAGCCCCAGCATTTT. Translation gives CASRMSQGAVQPQHF. The gene calls are TRBV6-5 and TRBJ1-5, with 8 bases lining up with TRBD1. V shed 6 bases and J 6 bases; nucleotides not matched to a gene: 10. The CDR3 is 15 residues long. CDR1 MNHEY and CDR2 SVGAGI come from the germline V gene.

The chain uses TRBV5-1 and TRBJ1-3, with D hard to call. The CDR3 contains 15 residues. Trimming took 0 bases from V and 0 from J, leaving 7 bases between them. Germline V gene sequence: CDR1 SGHRS, CDR2 YFSETQ. The CDR3 bases are TGCGCCAGCAGCTTGGAAGGGAACTCTGGAAACACCATATATTTT. It translates to CASSLEGNSGNTIYF.

The chain is built from TRBV27 and TRBJ2-1; D gene unclear. Trimming removed 1 base from V and 8 bases from J, with 18 bases in between. Germline CDR1 and CDR2: MNHEY and SMNVEV (reference sequence). The CDR3 totals 16 residues. The CDR3 loop is CASSLLQESGVDEQFF. CDR3 sequence (DNA): TGTGCCAGCAGTTTATTGCAGGAAAGTGGCGTGGATGAGCAGTTCTTC.

The V and J genes are TRBV27 and TRBJ2-7; 8 bases align to TRBD2. After removal of 4 bases from V and 2 bases from J, the junction contained 7 bases not matched to a gene. CDR1 MNHEY and CDR2 SMNVEV come from the germline V gene (reference sequence). The length of the CDR3 is 15 residues. CDR3 residues: CASSSLSGGAYEQYF. For the CDR3, the DNA is TGTGCCAGCAGTTCGCTTTCCGGGGGGGCCTACGAGCAGTACTTC.

This clone was recorded once. The chain has TRBV4-1 and TRBJ2-7, with D perhaps TRBD2 (7 bases). Germline CDR1 reads MGHRA; CDR2 reads YSYEKL. The CDR3 is made up of 18 amino acids. Trimming took off 4 bases at V and 2 bases at J, with 24 bases between the two ends. The DNA of the CDR3 is TGCGCCAGCAGCCTTTGGGGGGGCCCCCGTGTGGTCCCCTACGAGCAGTACTTC. This gives the protein CASSLWGGPRVVPYEQYF.

The chain couples TRBV6-4 to TRBJ1-2, with a possible D match to TRBD1 (6 bases). The CDR3 spans 14 residues. Germline V lookup: CDR1 MRHNA, CDR2 SNTAGT. V gave up 3 bases and J gave up 4 bases, with 12 bases separating them. DNA for the CDR3: TGTGCCAGCAGTGAAGTAACAGGGCTCTATGGCTACACCTTC. This sequence encodes CASSEVTGLYGYTF.

The chain recombines TRBV5-4 with TRBJ2-5; D may be TRBD1 (6 bases). The CDR3 length is 14 residues. Trimming shortened V by 4 bases and J by 2 bases, and 12 bases separated the two germline ends. Looked up from germline, CDR1 is SGHNT and CDR2 is YYREEE (reference sequence). CDR3 sequence: CASSTTGRQETQYF. Here the CDR3 DNA reads TGTGCCAGCAGCACGACAGGCCGGCAAGAGACCCAGTACTTC.

Only a few counts were recorded for this clone. The gene calls are TRBV2 and TRBJ1-5; D gene uncertain. The germline CDR1 and CDR2 sequences are SNHLY and FYNNEI. This CDR3 spans 12 amino acids. The germline V and J ends were trimmed by 4 bases and 9 bases, with 10 bases remaining between them. For the CDR3, the DNA is TGTGCCAGCAGTGGGGCCGGTGGGCCCCAGCATTTT. Translating it yields CASSGAGGPQHF.

The rearrangement uses TRBV2 and TRBJ1-3; D unclear. Germline V gene sequence: CDR1 SNHLY, CDR2 FYNNEI. The CDR3 totals 16 residues. With 2 bases removed from V and 0 bases from J, the gap between germline ends came to 11 bases. The CDR3 sequence is CASSEFVRSSGNTIYF. The DNA of the CDR3 is TGTGCCAGCAGTGAATTTGTTCGGAGCTCTGGAAACACCATATATTTT.

This chain connects TRBV5-1 to TRBJ2-2; unclear D gene. The CDR3 runs 16 residues. The V end was cut by 2 bases, the J end by 0 bases, with 11 bases between. Germline CDR1 SGHRS, CDR2 YFSETQ. The CDR3: CASSFRRLSNTGELFF. The DNA of the CDR3 is TGCGCCAGCAGCTTCAGAAGATTATCGAACACCGGGGAGCTGTTTTTT.

This chain connects TRBV5-1 to TRBJ2-1, with TRBD2 matching 12 bases. Germline V CDR1 and CDR2: SGHRS, YFSETQ. The CDR3 has 20 residues. V gave up 3 bases and J gave up 0 bases; unmatched junction bases: 13. DNA for the CDR3: TGCGCCAGCAGCTACGTGTCACTAGCGGGAGGCCGGAGCTCCTACAATGAGCAGTTCTTC. Protein: CASSYVSLAGGRSSYNEQFF.